Listed below are T cell receptor beta chains from one sample, sequenced in a study of CD8 T cells in Susac syndrome. MiXCR was run by TCRdb on the immunoSEQ multiplex PCR reads, yielding one entry per CDR3 protein. The sample has some 250,000 distinct CDR3 sequences; almost 97% are singletons. The sample was CD4+ T cells from PBMCs. Receptor source: a human donor with Susac syndrome. The CDR3 runs from the conserved cysteine through the conserved F or W. Fields, in order: CDR3 length, V gene, clone size, J gene, D gene, CDR3 DNA, CDR3 protein. The D gene is left open where the match is weak. Part of the rows lack a size; the others show once, few, many or a class for expanded clones.

15	TRBV20-1	-	TRBJ2-1	TRBD2	TGCAGTGCTGGCGTAGCGGGAAACTCCTACAATGAGCAGTTCTTC	CSAGVAGNSYNEQFF
15	TRBV29-1	-	TRBJ2-2	-	TGCAGCGTTGGGGGGGACTTAGGTCCAACCGGGGAGCTGTTTTTT	CSVGGDLGPTGELFF
13	TRBV2	-	TRBJ2-2	-	TGTGCCAGCAGTGAAGCTCCCACCGGGGAGCTGTTTTTT	CASSEAPTGELFF
13	TRBV2	-	TRBJ2-3	-	TGTGCCAGCAGTGAGGGGCGTAGAGATACGCAGTATTTT	CASSEGRRDTQYF
16	TRBV24-1	-	TRBJ2-3	TRBD2	TGTGCCACCAGTGCAGCGGGAGGGTTCAGCACAGATACGCAGTATTTT	CATSAAGGFSTDTQYF
14	TRBV18	-	TRBJ1-1	TRBD1	TGTGCCAGCTCACCCACGACAGGGCAAACTGAAGCTTTCTTT	CASSPTTGQTEAFF
17	TRBV15	once	TRBJ2-6	-	TGTGCCACCAGCAGAGATAGGCGCGAGGCTGGGGCCAACGTCCTGACTTTC	CATSRDRREAGANVLTF
13	TRBV20-1	-	TRBJ2-5	-	TGCAGTGCTATATCCCCCCCGGGGGAGACCCAGTACTTC	CSAISPPGETQYF
10	TRBV28	-	TRBJ2-1	-	TGTGCCAGCAGTAGGATAGGGCAGTTCTTC	CASSRIGQFF
15	TRBV30	-	TRBJ2-5	TRBD2	TGTGCCTGGAGGAGCGGGAGGGTCCTTCGTGGGACCCAGTACTTC	CAWRSGRVLRGTQYF
12	TRBV7-3	-	TRBJ1-2	TRBD1	TGTGCCAGCTCACACAGGGGCCGGGGCTACACCTTC	CASSHRGRGYTF
13	TRBV2	once	TRBJ2-6	-	TGTGCCAGCAGTGACCGGACGGCCAACGTCCTGACTTTC	CASSDRTANVLTF
11	TRBV7-9	-	TRBJ2-2	-	TGTGCCAGCAGTCCACGCGGGGAGCTGTTTTTT	CASSPRGELFF
14	TRBV24-1	few	TRBJ2-7	-	TGTGCCACCAGTGATCCTCGGGGGAAATACGAGCAGTACTTC	CATSDPRGKYEQYF
13	TRBV2	-	TRBJ1-1	-	TGTGCCAGCAGTAACGACAGGAACACTGAAGCTTTCTTT	CASSNDRNTEAFF
13	TRBV27	-	TRBJ2-7	-	TGTGCCAGCAGCAAGACAGAGTCCTACGAGCAGTACTTC	CASSKTESYEQYF
15	TRBV6-5	-	TRBJ1-2	TRBD1	TGTGCCAGCAGTCCCGGGACAGGGGGGCTCTATGGCTACACCTTC	CASSPGTGGLYGYTF
11	TRBV9	once	TRBJ2-1	-	TGTGCCAGCAGCGTAGCGGGACCCCAGTTCTTC	CASSVAGPQFF